A selection of T cell receptor beta chains follows, all from one sample in a study of post-analysis software for immune sequencing data. TCRdb re-called the PCR reads through MiXCR, storing one row per CDR3 protein. The sample records hundreds of thousands of distinct CDR3 sequences, 25% to 30% being singletons. The sequencing input was blood. Receptors originate from a girl aged 5-17 years with multiple sclerosis. Each CDR3 is given with its conserved first and last residue. Fields, in order: D gene, J gene, V gene, clone size, CDR3 protein, CDR3 DNA. D genes are given only for firm matches. Expanded clones get a size class; other rows say once, few or many, or leave the size out.

.	TRBJ2-7	TRBV20-1	many	CSAVLRDAYEQYF	TGCAGTGCTGTCCTCCGGGACGCCTACGAGCAGTACTTC
.	TRBJ1-1	TRBV6-4	.	CASSDGVYNRPNTEAFF	TGTGCCAGCAGTGACGGCGTTTATAACAGACCGAACACTGAAGCTTTCTTT
TRBD2	TRBJ2-3	TRBV3-1	.	CASSSPSGGSDTQYF	TGTGCCAGCAGTTCGCCCAGCGGGGGCTCAGATACGCAGTATTTT
TRBD1	TRBJ1-2	TRBV6-5	few	CASSARRTGDDGYTF	TGTGCCAGCAGTGCCCGGCGGACAGGGGATGATGGCTACACCTTC
.	TRBJ1-2	TRBV12-3/TRBV12-4	many	CASSLLHRVGHGYTF	TGTGCCAGCAGTTTACTCCACAGGGTTGGGCATGGCTACACCTTC
.	TRBJ2-5	TRBV27	.	CASSKPGIGTWEQYF	TGTGCCAGCAGCAAGCCCGGGATAGGGACATGGGAGCAGTACTTC
TRBD2	TRBJ2-1	TRBV20-1	few	CSAIIPGLGVRNEQFF	TGCAGTGCTATAATCCCGGGACTAGGGGTTCGGAATGAGCAGTTCTTC
.	TRBJ1-4	TRBV28	few	CASSSGPSMEKLFF	TGTGCCAGCAGTTCGGGACCCTCGATGGAAAAACTGTTTTTT
TRBD1	TRBJ2-7	TRBV5-5	.	CASSSEGQGVPYEQYF	TGTGCCAGCAGCTCGGAGGGACAGGGGGTACCCTACGAGCAGTACTTC
.	TRBJ1-1	TRBV7-2	few	CASSGAGRHTEAFF	TGTGCCAGCAGCGGGGCCGGGAGGCACACTGAAGCTTTCTTT
.	TRBJ2-7	TRBV6-1	.	CASSESYRSDEQYF	TGTGCCAGCAGTGAGTCTTATAGATCGGACGAGCAGTACTTC
.	TRBJ1-2	TRBV12-3/TRBV12-4	few	CASTITTAVSYGYTF	TGTGCCAGCACCATAACGACAGCTGTTTCCTATGGCTACACCTTC
.	TRBJ2-7	TRBV6-6	.	CASSSRFAEQYF	TGTGCCAGCAGTTCTCGCTTCGCCGAGCAGTACTTC
TRBD2	TRBJ2-3	TRBV3-1	few	CASSQLAGVVAHTQYF	TGTGCCAGCAGCCAGTTGGCGGGGGTAGTAGCACATACGCAGTATTTT
.	TRBJ1-2	TRBV15	few	CATSNRADYGYTF	TGTGCCACCAGCAACAGGGCGGACTATGGCTACACCTTC
.	TRBJ1-2	TRBV5-1	.	CASSFRGDYGYTF	TGCGCCAGCAGCTTCCGGGGGGACTATGGCTACACCTTC
.	TRBJ2-1	TRBV5-1	many	CASSLVRSGYNEQFF	TGCGCCAGCAGCTTGGTTCGGAGCGGCTACAATGAGCAGTTCTTC
.	TRBJ1-1	TRBV10-2	few	CASRSYRAEAFF	TGCGCCAGCAGAAGCTACCGGGCTGAAGCTTTCTTT
.	TRBJ2-1	TRBV7-2	.	CANSLLGRVSYNEQFF	TGTGCCAACAGCTTATTGGGGAGAGTATCCTACAATGAGCAGTTCTTC
.	TRBJ2-3	TRBV4-3	.	CASSLGTPYTDTQYF	TGCGCCAGCAGCCTCGGGACACCCTACACAGATACGCAGTATTTT
TRBD1	TRBJ1-6	TRBV6-5	.	CASRVGTASGSPLHF	TGTGCCAGCAGGGTGGGGACAGCCTCGGGTTCACCCCTCCACTTT
.	TRBJ1-6	TRBV20-1	.	CSAREGSANSPLHF	TGCAGTGCTAGAGAAGGTTCGGCGAATTCACCCCTCCACTTT
TRBD1	TRBJ1-4	TRBV2	.	CASSTRDRQAEKLFF	TGTGCCAGCAGTACACGGGACAGGCAGGCTGAAAAACTGTTTTTT
.	TRBJ2-3	TRBV10-3	few	CAISERGATDTQYF	TGTGCCATCAGTGAGCGGGGGGCAACAGATACGCAGTATTTT
.	TRBJ1-5	TRBV7-8	.	CASSPPRWAGNQPQHF	TGTGCCAGCAGCCCCCCTCGATGGGCGGGCAATCAGCCCCAGCATTTT
.	TRBJ2-5	TRBV20-1	once	CSAFFPQVYVQYF	TGCAGTGCTTTTTTCCCGCAGGTCTACGTGCAGTACTTC
.	TRBJ1-6	TRBV7-8	few	CASSLAGQGKFVSPLHF	TGTGCCAGCAGCTTAGCCGGGCAGGGGAAATTTGTTTCACCCCTCCACTTT
.	TRBJ2-5	TRBV28	.	CASSSTRRMAKTQYF	TGTGCCAGCAGTTCGACTAGGCGAATGGCCAAGACCCAGTACTTC
.	TRBJ1-4	TRBV4-2	.	CASRYDATNEKRFF	TGTGCCAGCCGGTACGACGCAACTAATGAAAAACGGTTTTTT
TRBD1	TRBJ1-2	TRBV29-1	.	CSALGQGGYTF	TGCAGCGCCCTCGGACAGGGAGGCTACACCTTC
TRBD2	TRBJ2-1	TRBV11-2	.	CASSTRTGGREQFF	TGTGCCAGCAGCACACGGACTGGCGGGAGGGAGCAGTTCTTC
.	TRBJ2-5	TRBV10-3	few	CAISPQGGKETQYF	TGTGCCATCAGCCCTCAGGGGGGCAAAGAGACCCAGTACTTC
TRBD2	TRBJ2-5	TRBV7-9	.	CASSPTSGGREQYF	TGTGCCAGCAGTCCAACTAGCGGTGGGAGGGAGCAGTACTTC